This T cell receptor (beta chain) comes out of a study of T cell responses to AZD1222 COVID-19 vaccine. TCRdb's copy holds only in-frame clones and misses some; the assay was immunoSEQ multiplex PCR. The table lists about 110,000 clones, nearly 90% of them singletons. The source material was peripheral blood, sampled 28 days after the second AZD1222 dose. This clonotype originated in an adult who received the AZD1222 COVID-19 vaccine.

CDR3 nucleotides: TGTGGCCGGGCGACAGTCGACTATGGCTACACCTTC. This sequence encodes CGRATVDYGYTF. The V gene is TRBV27, the J gene TRBJ1-2; the D gene is possibly TRBD1 (5 bases). The CDR3 has 12 residues. Germline V CDR1 and CDR2: MNHEY, SMNVEV (reference sequence).